The source of this T cell receptor beta chain is a study of T cell repertoires in cytomegalovirus infection. The CDR3 sequence is 11 residues long. Trimming took 6 bases from V and 4 from J, leaving 6 bases between them. Germline values: CDR1 DFQATT, CDR2 SNEGSKA (reference sequence). Using its own MiXCR run on the reads, TCRdb lists one record per CDR3 protein. The sample consists of about 160,000 distinct CDR3 sequences, roughly 22% of them appearing once. A note on this clonotype: Antigen unknown.

This TCR derives from a human donor in good health (CMV status not recorded). Some clones in this sample may be carry-over from other donors' samples. The sequences come from CD8+ T cells from cultured PBMCs, collected from culture after CMV antigen stimulation. The genes are TRBV20-1 and TRBJ2-2; the D gene is possibly TRBD1 (5 bases). The CDR3 reads CSAQGTGELFF. CDR3 nucleotide sequence: TGCAGTGCCCAGGGCACCGGGGAGCTGTTTTTT.